One sample yielded the 29 T cell receptor beta chains listed below, sequenced in a study of blood T cell repertoires in COVID-19. TCRdb's table, derived via immunoSEQ multiplex PCR, lists solely in-frame clones and lacks some. The repertoire has hundreds of thousands of clones, around 88% of them found once; the top ten carry 1.3% to 1.5%. The sequencing sample was made of peripheral blood. Every receptor here comes from a man older than 75 with acute or convalescent COVID-19.

The chain uses TRBV28 and TRBJ2-2; tentative D call: TRBD1 (7 bases). V shed 2 bases and J shed 1 base, with 11 bases lying between them. The CDR3 length is 16 residues. Germline V gene lookup returns CDR1 MDHEN and CDR2 SYDVKM. The CDR3 DNA follows: TGTGCCAGCAGTTTAAGGAGGGGGCGGAACACCGGGGAGCTGTTTTTT. Translated: CASSLRRGRNTGELFF.

V is TRBV10-3 and J is TRBJ1-4, with TRBD1 matching over 8 bases. The V and J ends lost 6 bases and 7 bases, in that order; junction bases with no gene match: 7. CDR1 is ENHRY and CDR2 is SYGVKD in the germline V gene. The CDR3 has 14 amino acids. The CDR3 spells CAIRADRDGEKLFF. The CDR3 coding sequence is TGTGCCATCAGGGCGGACAGGGATGGTGAAAAACTGTTTTTT.

The rearrangement joins TRBV19 to TRBJ1-4; D gene unclear. Trimming removed 3 bases from V and 13 bases from J, with 15 bases in between. CDR3 size: 13 residues. Germline V lookup: CDR1 LNHDA, CDR2 SQIVND (reference sequence). The CDR3 reads CASSILTADRLFF. CDR3 DNA sequence: TGTGCCAGTAGTATTCTGACTGCCGATCGACTGTTTTTT.

The genes are TRBV7-6 and TRBJ2-7; 8 bases agree with TRBD2. The CDR3 is 16 residues long. V lost 3 bases, J lost 1 base, and 8 bases stayed unmatched. Germline assignment: CDR1 SGHVS and CDR2 FNYEAQ. The CDR3 loop reads CASSFADAGGSYEQYF. CDR3 in DNA: TGTGCCAGCAGCTTCGCCGACGCGGGAGGTTCCTACGAGCAGTACTTC.

The J gene is TRBJ1-4, the V gene TRBV4-1; 7 bases are shared with TRBD1. CDR1 and CDR2 from the germline V gene are MGHRA and YSYEKL. CDR3 length: 17 residues. The V gene end was trimmed by 0 bases and the J gene end by 6 bases; junction bases not matched to a gene: 10. DNA for the CDR3: TGCGCCAGCAGCCAAGATTATGGAGGGGGCGGAGATGAAAAACTGTTTTTT. Residues: CASSQDYGGGGDEKLFF.

The chain recombines TRBV6-5 with TRBJ1-1, with TRBD1 as a possible D gene (5 bases). V was trimmed by 2 bases and J by 2 bases, leaving 9 bases between them. The CDR3 is 14 residues long. Germline CDR1 is MNHEY and CDR2 is SVGAGI. The DNA of the CDR3 is TGTGCCAGCAGTTACGAGGACACAAACACTGAAGCTTTCTTT. Translated, it gives CASSYEDTNTEAFF.

This clone came up a few times. This chain uses TRBV19 with TRBJ1-2; maybe TRBD1 (5 bases). V dropped 3 bases and J dropped 7 bases, with 18 bases sitting between them. The CDR3 extends over 15 amino acids. CDR1 is LNHDA, CDR2 SQIVND, per germline (reference sequence). The chain's CDR3 is CASSIIGQGVGGYTF. CDR3 DNA: TGTGCCAGTAGTATTATTGGGCAAGGGGTCGGTGGCTACACCTTC.

CDR3 DNA sequence: TGTGCCACCAGGTCCGGGACAGGGTTGAGCAATCAGCCCCAGCATTTT. Its translation: CATRSGTGLSNQPQHF. The chain uses TRBV15 and TRBJ1-5, with 9 bases fitting TRBD1. Trimming removed 6 bases from V and 1 base from J; junction bases left unmatched: 7. Germline CDR1 and CDR2: LNHNV and YYDKDF (reference sequence). The CDR3 spans 16 residues. The variable domain in full, with the rest retrieved from reference TRBV15 and TRBJ1-5, is DAMVIQNPRYQVTQFGKPVTLSCSQTLNHNVMYWYQQKSSQAPKLLFHYYDKDFNNEADTPDNFQSRRPNTSFCFLDIRSPGLGDTAMYLCATRSGTGLSNQPQHFGDGTRLSIL.

The rearrangement uses TRBV3-1 (or the pseudogene TRBV3-2) and TRBJ1-1, with 9 bases identical to TRBD1. Germline V gene lookup returns CDR1 LGHDT and CDR2 YNNKEL (reference sequence). This CDR3 comprises 13 residues. Germline trimming cut 3 bases from V and 7 bases from J; bases unmatched to any gene: 3. In nucleotides, the CDR3 is TGTGCCAGCAGCCAGGGACAGGGATTTGAAGCTTTCTTT. Its translation: CASSQGQGFEAFF.

V is TRBV6-5 and J is TRBJ1-1; a weak D match, TRBD1 (5 bases). The V end was cut by 7 bases, the J end by 1 base, with 13 bases between. The CDR3 consists of 14 residues. In germline, CDR1 is MNHEY, CDR2 SVGAGI. The DNA of the CDR3 is TGTGCCAGCACCAAAAGGGGTAGGAACACTGAAGCTTTCTTT. Amino acids: CASTKRGRNTEAFF.

This clone occurred once. This chain links TRBV7-2 with TRBJ2-1, with TRBD1 identical over 9 bases. The CDR3 covers 14 residues. Germline CDR1 reads SGHTA; CDR2 reads FQGNSA. V shed 4 bases, J shed 4 bases, and the junction held 2 bases outside the gene matches. The CDR3 protein is CASSSGQGYNEQFF. CDR3 DNA: TGTGCCAGCAGCTCGGGACAGGGTTACAATGAGCAGTTCTTC.

The genes are TRBV4-1 and TRBJ1-6, with D perhaps matching TRBD1 (6 bases). Trimming removed 2 bases from V and 9 bases from J, with 23 bases in between. This CDR3 has 18 residues. Germline assignment: CDR1 MGHRA and CDR2 YSYEKL. The CDR3 DNA reads as TGCGCCAGCAGCCAATATCCCCTCCAAGGGGGTTATGGTTCACCCCTCCACTTT. It yields the protein CASSQYPLQGGYGSPLHF.

CDR3: CASSQEGEQEAFF. The CDR3 DNA reads as TGCGCCAGCAGCCAAGAAGGAGAACAAGAGGCTTTCTTT. V is TRBV4-3 and J is TRBJ1-1; D remains ambiguous. Trimming cost V 0 bases and J 11 bases, with 13 bases left between them. The CDR3 covers 13 residues. Germline loops: CDR1 LGHNA, CDR2 YSLEER.

The chain carries TRBV7-2 and TRBJ1-2; the match to TRBD1 covers 7 bases. CDR1 and CDR2 from the germline V gene are SGHTA and FQGNSA. The CDR3 is 14 amino acids. The V and J ends lost 7 bases and 2 bases, in that order; junction bases with no gene match: 7. This chain's CDR3 is CASKKQGVNYGYTF. In nucleotides, the CDR3 is TGTGCCAGCAAAAAGCAGGGGGTGAACTATGGCTACACCTTC.

The gene calls are TRBV6-5 and TRBJ1-2; D gene unclear. The CDR3 loop spans 15 amino acids. Germline lookup yields CDR1 MNHEY and CDR2 SVGAGI. The V gene lost 8 bases and the J gene lost 2 bases, with 18 bases spanning the gap. The CDR3 DNA follows: TGTGCCAGCCGAATTCTCGGGTCTGGGAACTATGGCTACACCTTC. Residues: CASRILGSGNYGYTF.

The rearrangement uses TRBV6-5 and TRBJ1-2; D call uncertain. The ends were cut back, 6 bases at V and 2 bases at J, with 4 bases in the middle. This CDR3 spans 11 amino acids. Germline V CDR1 and CDR2: MNHEY, SVGAGI. CDR3 region: CASRENYGYTF. CDR3 coding DNA: TGTGCCAGCAGGGAGAACTATGGCTACACCTTC.

The chain joins TRBV27 to TRBJ2-3; 10 bases fit TRBD1. In germline, CDR1 is MNHEY, CDR2 SMNVEV (reference sequence). The junction had 8 bases not matched to a gene; V was cut back by 2 bases and J by 6 bases. CDR3 length equals 16 residues. The CDR3 region is CASSLLTGGRADTQYF. CDR3 nucleotides: TGTGCCAGCAGTTTACTGACAGGGGGCCGTGCGGATACGCAGTATTTT.

The chain combines TRBV5-8 with TRBJ2-3, with D perhaps matching TRBD2 (5 bases). This CDR3 has 13 residues. Germline lookup yields CDR1 SGHTS and CDR2 YDEGEE. V was shortened by 4 bases and J by 1 base, with 7 bases between the two germline ends. The CDR3 DNA sequence: TGTGCCAGCAGCAAGAGGGGCACAGATACGCAGTATTTT. It is translated as CASSKRGTDTQYF.

The rearrangement links TRBV6-6 to TRBJ2-7, with TRBD1 identical over 12 bases. Trimming took 6 bases from V and 3 from J; bases not matched to a gene: 6. The CDR3 extends over 15 amino acids. Germline CDR1 and CDR2: MNHNY and SVGAGI (reference sequence). The CDR3 here is CASSPGTGGLYEQYF. The CDR3, as DNA: TGTGCCAGCAGCCCCGGGACAGGGGGCCTCTACGAGCAGTACTTC.

The V gene is TRBV29-1, the J gene TRBJ2-5; the D is unclear. The V end lost 6 bases, the J end lost 5 bases, and 10 bases lay between the germline ends. The CDR3 totals 11 residues. The germline V gene encodes CDR1 SQVTM and CDR2 ANQGSEA. The CDR3 nucleotides are TGCAGCGTACCAACCGGGGAGACCCAGTACTTC. It is translated as CSVPTGETQYF. Using reference TRBV29-1 and TRBJ2-5 for the parts outside the CDR3, the full variable domain is SAVISQKPSRDICQRGTSLTIQCQVDSQVTMMFWYRQQPGQSLTLIATANQGSEATYESGFVIDKFPISRPNLTFSTLTVSNMSPEDSSIYLCSVPTGETQYFGPGTRLLVL.

The V call is TRBV7-8, the J call TRBJ2-5, with D perhaps matching TRBD2 (5 bases). V gave up 5 bases and J gave up 7 bases, with 8 bases separating them. CDR1 SGHVS and CDR2 FQNEAQ come from the germline V gene. CDR3 size: 11 residues. CDR3 DNA: TGTGCCAGCAGCCCCGCGGGGACCCAGTACTTC. Protein: CASSPAGTQYF.

The chain links TRBV25-1 to TRBJ1-5; tentatively, D is TRBD1 (6 bases). Deletions cut 2 bases from V and 3 bases from J, with 11 bases between. From germline, CDR1 is MGHDK and CDR2 SYGVNS. The CDR3 covers 15 residues. The CDR3 is CASSERAGANQPQHF. Here the CDR3 DNA reads TGTGCCAGCAGTGAACGAGCAGGGGCCAATCAGCCCCAGCATTTT.

The chain carries TRBV19 and TRBJ2-5, with 13 nucleotides matching TRBD2. V lost 4 bases, J lost 5 bases, and 16 bases stayed unmatched. CDR1 is LNHDA, CDR2 SQIVND, per germline (reference sequence). There are 19 residues in the CDR3. For the CDR3, the DNA is TGTGCCAGTAGTACCCCCTCCCGGACTAGCGGGAGCCCCGGGGAGACCCAGTACTTC. It specifies CASSTPSRTSGSPGETQYF.

This clone was recorded many times. The CDR3 nucleotides read TGTGCCAGCACCCCCAGTCGGGGCACTGAAGCTTTCTTT. It translates to CASTPSRGTEAFF. The J gene is TRBJ1-1, the V gene TRBV27, with D uncertain. Germline values: CDR1 MNHEY, CDR2 SMNVEV (reference sequence). Trimming took off 7 bases at V and 4 bases at J, with 13 bases between the two ends. The CDR3 spans 13 residues.

The V gene is TRBV19, the J gene TRBJ2-5; 9 positions match TRBD1. Trimming took 4 bases from V and 5 from J; bases not matched to a gene: 8. The CDR3 runs 15 residues. Per germline, CDR1 LNHDA and CDR2 SQIVND (reference sequence). This CDR3 reads CASSKQGAGLETQYF. The CDR3 nucleotides read TGTGCCAGTAGTAAACAGGGGGCAGGATTGGAGACCCAGTACTTC.

The V gene is TRBV14, the J gene TRBJ1-2; 7 bases fit TRBD1. The J segment lost 0 bases and the V segment lost 1 base, leaving 5 bases of the junction unmatched. CDR1 is SGHDN, CDR2 FVKESK, per germline. CDR3 length: 16 amino acids. The CDR3 bases are TGTGCCAGCAGCCAAGGTGGTACAGGGGCTAACTATGGCTACACCTTC. Translation gives CASSQGGTGANYGYTF.

The chain carries TRBV11-2 and TRBJ1-2, with 9 bases that match TRBD1. CDR1 is SGHAT, CDR2 FQNNGV, per germline. This CDR3 is 16 amino acids long. With 2 bases clipped from V and 4 bases from J, the junction kept 8 bases outside the gene matches. The CDR3 DNA follows: TGTGCCAGCAGCTTATTTCGGACAGGGGAGGTCTATGGCTACACCTTC. It specifies CASSLFRTGEVYGYTF.

The J gene is TRBJ1-3, the V gene TRBV7-9, with D uncertain. CDR3 length: 12 residues. Deletions cut 4 bases from V and 6 bases from J, with 7 bases between. Germline V gene data show CDR1 as SEHNR and CDR2 as FQNEAQ (reference sequence). CDR3 loop: CASSWGENTIYF. As DNA, the CDR3 is TGTGCCAGCAGCTGGGGAGAAAACACCATATATTTT.

The J gene is TRBJ1-5, the V gene TRBV18, with a tentative D call TRBD1 (6 bases). CDR1 is KGHSH, CDR2 LQKENI, per germline. The CDR3 covers 14 residues. V was pared by 2 bases and J by 2 bases, with 7 bases between. The CDR3 protein is CASSPGGRNQPQHF. The CDR3 coding sequence is TGTGCCAGCTCACCAGGGGGCCGCAATCAGCCCCAGCATTTT.